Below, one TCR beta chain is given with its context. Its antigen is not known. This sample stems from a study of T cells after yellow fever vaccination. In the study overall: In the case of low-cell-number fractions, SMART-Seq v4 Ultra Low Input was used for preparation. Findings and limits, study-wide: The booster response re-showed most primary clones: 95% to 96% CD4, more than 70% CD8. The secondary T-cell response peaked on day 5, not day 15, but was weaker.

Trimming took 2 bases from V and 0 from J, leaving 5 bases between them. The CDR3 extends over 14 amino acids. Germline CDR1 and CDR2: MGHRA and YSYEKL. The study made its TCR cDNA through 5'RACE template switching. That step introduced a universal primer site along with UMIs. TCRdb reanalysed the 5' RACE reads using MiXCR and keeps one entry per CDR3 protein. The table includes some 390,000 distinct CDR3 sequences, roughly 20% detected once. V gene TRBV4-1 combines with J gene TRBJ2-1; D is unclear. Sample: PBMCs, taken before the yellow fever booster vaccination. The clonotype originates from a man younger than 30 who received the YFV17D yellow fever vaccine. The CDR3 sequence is CASSQLLSYNEQFF. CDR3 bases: TGCGCCAGCAGCCAACTTCTCTCCTACAATGAGCAGTTCTTC.